A selection of T cell receptor beta chains follows, all from one sample in a study of T cell responses to AZD1222 COVID-19 vaccine. TCRdb's copy holds only in-frame clones and misses some; the assay was immunoSEQ multiplex PCR. The sample contains roughly 190,000 clones, 80% to 95% of which appear only once. The sequences come from peripheral blood, collected on day 0 of AZD1222 vaccination. Source of these receptors: an adult in good health. The CDR3 runs from the conserved cysteine through the conserved F or W. D genes are given only for firm matches. Clone size appears in some rows only: once, few, many, or a class for an expanded clone.

size,V,D,J,CDR3,DNA
.,TRBV3-1/TRBV3-2,.,TRBJ2-1,CASSQAEQGEQFF,TGTGCCAGCAGCCAAGCGGAGCAGGGTGAGCAGTTCTTC
.,TRBV10-3,TRBD1,TRBJ2-2,CAISVGGQGLLGNTGELFF,TGTGCCATCAGTGTGGGGGGACAGGGACTCTTGGGGAACACCGGGGAGCTGTTTTTT
.,TRBV7-2,TRBD1,TRBJ2-7,CASSRSDRAYEQYF,TGTGCCAGCAGCCGTTCCGACAGGGCCTACGAGCAGTACTTC
once,TRBV3-1/TRBV3-2,.,TRBJ2-7,CASSPRDGTYEQYF,TGTGCCAGCAGCCCCCGGGACGGTACCTACGAGCAGTACTTC
.,TRBV27,.,TRBJ2-2,CASSERAPHLNFVRTGELFF,TGTGCCAGCAGTGAGCGGGCCCCACATCTAAATTTTGTAAGGACCGGGGAGCTGTTTTTT
.,TRBV27,TRBD1,TRBJ1-1,CASSFLVEGAPYNTEAFF,TGTGCCAGCAGTTTTCTTGTCGAGGGGGCTCCTTACAACACTGAAGCTTTCTTT
.,TRBV25-1,.,TRBJ1-3,CASSEFLPPGNTIYF,TGTGCCAGCAGTGAATTCCTACCTCCTGGAAACACCATATATTTT
.,TRBV6-2/TRBV6-3,.,TRBJ1-6,CASSPLKEPLHF,TGTGCCAGCAGTCCCCTAAAGGAGCCCCTCCACTTT
.,TRBV24-1,.,TRBJ1-2,CATTAARTANYGYTF,TGTGCCACCACTGCTGCCAGGACAGCTAACTATGGCTACACCTTC
once,TRBV6-2/TRBV6-3,.,TRBJ2-1,CASSLDLVPYNEQFF,TGTGCCAGCAGCTTAGACTTAGTCCCCTACAATGAGCAGTTCTTC
once,TRBV3-1/TRBV3-2,.,TRBJ1-6,CASSQAPGVHNSPLHF,TGTGCCAGCAGCCAGGCTCCGGGGGTGCATAATTCACCCCTCCACTTT
.,TRBV5-1,.,TRBJ2-1,CASSLPPPNEQFF,TGCGCCAGCAGCCTACCACCCCCCAATGAGCAGTTCTTC
.,TRBV30,.,TRBJ2-1,CAWSVSRGEGSYNEQFF,TGTGCCTGGAGTGTTTCTCGCGGGGAAGGGTCCTACAATGAGCAGTTCTTC
.,TRBV7-6,.,TRBJ1-5,CASSPSQGSNQPQHF,TGTGCCAGCAGCCCGTCTCAGGGGAGCAATCAGCCCCAGCATTTT
.,TRBV28,.,TRBJ1-5,CASTGAGPDQPQHF,TGTGCCAGCACGGGGGCGGGACCAGATCAGCCCCAGCATTTT
once,TRBV2,TRBD2,TRBJ2-1,CASSEQAGGLYNEQFF,TGTGCCAGCAGTGAACAAGCGGGAGGCCTCTACAATGAGCAGTTCTTC
.,TRBV11-2,.,TRBJ2-1,CASSFSGPAEQFF,TGTGCCAGCAGCTTTTCGGGGCCCGCTGAGCAGTTCTTC
.,TRBV27,.,TRBJ2-1,CASSLSGGIPVNEQFF,TGTGCCAGCAGTTTATCTGGCGGGATTCCCGTCAATGAGCAGTTCTTC
.,TRBV2,.,TRBJ2-3,CASMAGPLQWGQYF,TGTGCCAGCATGGCGGGTCCCCTACAATGGGGGCAGTATTTT
once,TRBV3-1/TRBV3-2,TRBD2,TRBJ2-1,CASSQAGYTSGGSYNEQFF,TGTGCCAGCAGCCAAGCCGGATACACTAGCGGGGGGTCCTACAATGAGCAGTTCTTC
.,TRBV10-2,.,TRBJ1-1,CASSLKPNTEAFF,TGCGCCAGCAGCCTTAAACCAAACACTGAAGCTTTCTTT
.,TRBV14,.,TRBJ1-3,CASSLGTGNTIYF,TGTGCCAGCAGCCTCGGGACTGGAAACACCATATATTTT
.,TRBV7-9,.,TRBJ2-3,CASGRETQYF,TGTGCCAGCGGAAGGGAAACGCAGTATTTT
.,TRBV18,.,TRBJ1-4,CASSPSYGGRDEKLFF,TGTGCCAGCTCACCGTCTTACGGGGGAAGGGACGAAAAACTGTTTTTT
.,TRBV4-1,TRBD1,TRBJ1-1,CASSLRQGPEAFF,TGCGCCAGCAGCCTCCGACAGGGGCCTGAAGCTTTCTTT
.,TRBV5-1,.,TRBJ1-3,CASSLPGGGHSGNTIYF,TGCGCCAGCAGCTTGCCCGGCGGCGGACACTCTGGAAACACCATATATTTT
.,TRBV5-1,.,TRBJ2-2,CASSLNSGSPTGELFF,TGCGCCAGCAGCTTGAACTCGGGTAGCCCCACCGGGGAGCTGTTTTTT
.,TRBV3-1/TRBV3-2,.,TRBJ1-6,CASSPWGAGRYNSPLHF,TGTGCCAGCAGCCCCTGGGGCGCAGGGAGATATAATTCACCCCTCCACTTT
.,TRBV6-4,.,TRBJ1-1,CASSDSPVAGGTEAFF,TGTGCCAGCAGTGACTCGCCAGTGGCTGGGGGCACTGAAGCTTTCTTT